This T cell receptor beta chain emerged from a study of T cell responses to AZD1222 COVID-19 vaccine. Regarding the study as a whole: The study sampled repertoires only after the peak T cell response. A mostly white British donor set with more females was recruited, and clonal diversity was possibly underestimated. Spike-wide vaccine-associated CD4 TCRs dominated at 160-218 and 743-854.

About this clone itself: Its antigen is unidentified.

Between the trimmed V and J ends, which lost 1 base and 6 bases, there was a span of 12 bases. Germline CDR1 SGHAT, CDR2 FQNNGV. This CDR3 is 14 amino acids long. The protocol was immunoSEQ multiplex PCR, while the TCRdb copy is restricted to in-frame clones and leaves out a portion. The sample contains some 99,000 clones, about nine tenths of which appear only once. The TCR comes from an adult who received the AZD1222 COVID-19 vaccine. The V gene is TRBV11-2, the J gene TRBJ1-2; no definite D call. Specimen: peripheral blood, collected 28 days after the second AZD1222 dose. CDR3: CASSLGFNGDGYTF. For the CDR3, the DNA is TGTGCCAGCAGCTTAGGGTTCAACGGCGATGGCTACACCTTC.